The 23 T cell receptor beta chains below were found in one sample sequenced in a study of blood T cell repertoires in COVID-19 (dated by TCRdb to 2018 to 2020). Library preparation employed the immunoSEQ multiplex PCR assay. TCRdb took over this immuneACCESS table, retaining in-frame rearrangements with V and J assigned. Such tables are incomplete; in checked studies, under half of the missing clones stem from an unresolved V gene, and the remainder is unexplained. In this sample the table shows about 69,000 clones, approximately 83% of which occur a single time. About 17% of the sample rests with the top ten. Sequencing was performed on peripheral blood. These receptor sequences come from a man aged 35-49 years with COVID-19, enrolled during active disease.

This chain uses TRBV2 with TRBJ1-2; D not certain. Germline assignment: CDR1 SNHLY and CDR2 FYNNEI. The ends were cut back, 0 bases at V and 0 bases at J, with 11 bases in the middle. This CDR3 spans 16 amino acids. CDR3 DNA: TGTGCCAGCAGTGAAGCGCCGGTCATAACTAACTATGGCTACACCTTC. Translated: CASSEAPVITNYGYTF.

The chain recombines TRBV5-1 with TRBJ2-7; D is perhaps TRBD1 (6 bases). CDR1 and CDR2 from the germline V gene are SGHRS and YFSETQ. Trimming shortened V by 4 bases and J by 4 bases, and 24 bases separated the two germline ends. This CDR3 comprises 17 residues. The CDR3 bases are TGCGCCAGCAGCCGGGAAAACAGGGCAAATAGGGGGTACGAGCAGTACTTC. It yields the protein CASSRENRANRGYEQYF.

V and J are TRBV30 and TRBJ2-7; 8 bases map to TRBD1. Germline V gene sequence: CDR1 GTSNPN, CDR2 SVGIG (reference sequence). CDR3 length: 14 residues. The V gene end was trimmed by 5 bases and the J gene end by 1 base; junction bases not matched to a gene: 7. The DNA for the CDR3 is TGTGCCTGGGCGGCAGGGACAGGATCCTACGAGCAGTACTTC. It encodes CAWAAGTGSYEQYF.

The chain is built from TRBV19 and TRBJ2-3; 7 bases match TRBD2. Germline V lookup: CDR1 LNHDA, CDR2 SQIVND (reference sequence). With V trimmed by 10 bases and J by 2 bases, 6 bases remained unmatched. CDR3 length: 13 amino acids. The CDR3 is CATTTSNTDTQYF. The CDR3 region has the DNA TGTGCCACTACGACTAGCAACACAGATACGCAGTATTTT.

The chain is built from TRBV5-1 and TRBJ2-1; 7 bases fit TRBD1. This CDR3 is built from 15 residues. V shed 5 bases and J 0 bases; nucleotides not matched to a gene: 5. Germline loops: CDR1 SGHRS, CDR2 YFSETQ. CDR3 sequence: CASSLQGSSYNEQFF. The CDR3 nucleotides are TGCGCCAGCAGTTTACAGGGGAGCTCCTACAATGAGCAGTTCTTC.

This clone has a count of ten or more. The chain has TRBV4-1 and TRBJ1-1; 7 nucleotides agree with TRBD1. V was pared by 4 bases and J by 5 bases, with 7 bases of the junction left unmatched. The CDR3 runs 14 residues. CDR1 is MGHRA, CDR2 YSYEKL, per germline. This CDR3 is CASSPRQGHTEAFF. In nucleotides, the CDR3 is TGCGCCAGCAGCCCACGACAGGGTCATACTGAAGCTTTCTTT.

This clone has at least ten counts. This chain uses TRBV2 with TRBJ1-5; 9 positions agree with TRBD1. This CDR3 spans 13 amino acids. CDR1 and CDR2 from the germline V gene are SNHLY and FYNNEI. V shed 10 bases, J shed 2 bases, and the junction held 3 bases outside the gene matches. The CDR3 sequence: CATRTGGNQPQHF. As DNA, the CDR3 is TGTGCCACCCGGACAGGGGGCAATCAGCCCCAGCATTTT.

The chain joins TRBV9 to TRBJ2-2; D is perhaps TRBD1 (6 bases). This CDR3 comprises 14 residues. V was clipped by 2 bases and J by 7 bases, with 12 bases between them. CDR1 SGDLS and CDR2 YYNGEE come from the germline V gene. For the CDR3, the DNA is TGTGCCAGCAGCGTCCAGGGGTGGGACGGGGAGCTGTTTTTT. This encodes CASSVQGWDGELFF.

The J gene is TRBJ1-5, the V gene TRBV7-9; D call uncertain. The CDR3 has 14 residues. Trimming stripped 2 bases from V and 0 bases from J, with 5 bases between. Looked up from germline, CDR1 is SEHNR and CDR2 is FQNEAQ (reference sequence). CDR3 sequence reads: CASSLSSSNQPQHF. CDR3 in DNA: TGTGCCAGCAGCTTATCGAGTAGCAATCAGCCCCAGCATTTT.

V is TRBV3-1 (or the pseudogene TRBV3-2) and J is TRBJ2-7, with TRBD2 matching 13 bases. The CDR3 sequence is 14 residues long. Germline loops: CDR1 LGHDT, CDR2 YNNKEL (reference sequence). The trim removed 6 bases at V and 2 bases at J, leaving 1 base unmatched. The CDR3 loop reads CASSGTSGTYEQYF. CDR3 bases: TGTGCCAGCAGTGGGACTAGCGGGACCTACGAGCAGTACTTC.

About this clone: The same CDR3 is also encoded by other DNA sequences in this sample. This chain links TRBV5-1 with TRBJ1-4; 8 bases fit TRBD1. The germline V gene encodes CDR1 SGHRS and CDR2 YFSETQ. After removal of 1 base from V and 5 bases from J, the junction contained 4 bases not matched to a gene. CDR3 size: 15 residues. Here the CDR3 DNA reads TGCGCCAGCAGCTTGACAGGGGGTAGGAATGAAAAACTGTTTTTT. Translating it yields CASSLTGGRNEKLFF.

J is TRBJ2-5 and V is TRBV19, with D perhaps TRBD2 (5 bases). The CDR3 loop spans 13 amino acids. Germline assignment: CDR1 LNHDA and CDR2 SQIVND (reference sequence). The germline V and J ends were trimmed by 3 bases and 5 bases, with 10 bases remaining between them. CDR3: CASSMGGGETQYF. DNA for the CDR3: TGTGCCAGTAGTATGGGTGGCGGGGAGACCCAGTACTTC.

The rearrangement links TRBV9 to TRBJ2-7; D is undetermined. Looked up from germline, CDR1 is SGDLS and CDR2 is YYNGEE. Trimming cost V 1 base and J 2 bases, with 13 bases left between them. The CDR3 runs to 15 residues. This CDR3 reads CASSVSAETTYEQYF. The CDR3 region has the DNA TGTGCCAGCAGCGTATCGGCGGAAACGACCTACGAGCAGTACTTC. Filled out from reference TRBV9 and TRBJ2-7, the complete variable domain reads DSGVTQTPKHLITATGQRVTLRCSPRSGDLSVYWYQQSLDQGLQFLIQYYNGEERAKGNILERFSAQQFPDLHSELNLSSLELGDSALYFCASSVSAETTYEQYFGPGTRLTVT.

This chain connects TRBV6-5 to TRBJ1-1; D is undetermined. Trimming shortened V by 6 bases and J by 1 base, and 15 bases separated the two germline ends. The CDR3 has 15 amino acids. Germline values: CDR1 MNHEY, CDR2 SVGAGI. In DNA form, the CDR3 reads TGTGCCAGCAGCACCCCCTCGGCAGGGAACACTGAAGCTTTCTTT. The encoded protein is CASSTPSAGNTEAFF.

The chain employs TRBV5-1 and TRBJ1-5, with TRBD1 identical over 9 bases. The CDR3 has 15 residues. J was trimmed by 1 base and V by 2 bases; bases with no gene match: 1. Germline CDR1 and CDR2: SGHRS and YFSETQ. CDR3 in DNA: TGCGCCAGCAGCTTAGGGACAGGGAGCAATCAGCCCCAGCATTTT. It encodes CASSLGTGSNQPQHF. Filled out from reference TRBV5-1 and TRBJ1-5, the complete variable domain reads KAGVTQTPRYLIKTRGQQVTLSCSPISGHRSVSWYQQTPGQGLQFLFEYFSETQRNKGNFPGRFSGRQFSNSRSEMNVSTLELGDSALYLCASSLGTGSNQPQHFGDGTRLSIL.

The chain has TRBV9 and TRBJ1-5; TRBD1 matches at 7 bases. V was clipped by 9 bases and J by 1 base; unmatched bases: 7. Germline CDR1 is SGDLS and CDR2 is YYNGEE. The CDR3 contains 14 residues. This CDR3 is CANGGRGSNQPQHF. CDR3 DNA sequence: TGTGCCAACGGGGGCAGGGGGAGCAATCAGCCCCAGCATTTT.

This clone was picked up one time. The chain couples TRBV27 to TRBJ1-1; the D gene is possibly TRBD1 (5 bases). Germline V gene sequence: CDR1 MNHEY, CDR2 SMNVEV (reference sequence). CDR3 size: 15 residues. The V gene lost 3 bases and the J gene lost 6 bases, with 17 bases spanning the gap. In nucleotides, the CDR3 is TGTGCCAGCAGTTTGGCGGGGACTTTGCGAGCTGAAGCTTTCTTT. It is translated as CASSLAGTLRAEAFF.

J is TRBJ2-3 and V is TRBV5-1; the D gene is possibly TRBD2 (5 bases). CDR3 length equals 16 residues. CDR1 and CDR2 from the germline V gene are SGHRS and YFSETQ. The ends were cut back, 4 bases at V and 1 base at J, with 16 bases in the middle. This chain's CDR3 is CASSIDGAAGTDTQYF. The CDR3 coding sequence is TGCGCCAGCAGCATTGATGGAGCGGCGGGCACAGATACGCAGTATTTT.

The rearrangement joins TRBV6-6 to TRBJ2-1; 10 bases are shared with TRBD2. The CDR3 covers 15 residues. The trim removed 6 bases at V and 6 bases at J, leaving 8 bases unmatched. Germline V gives CDR1 MNHNY, CDR2 SVGAGI (reference sequence). The CDR3 is CASRTGTSVANEQFF. Here the CDR3 DNA reads TGTGCCAGCAGGACCGGGACTAGCGTCGCCAATGAGCAGTTCTTC.

V and J are TRBV30 and TRBJ2-1; D is undetermined. V was clipped by 4 bases and J by 2 bases, with 12 bases between them. Germline CDR1 GTSNPN, CDR2 SVGIG (reference sequence). The CDR3 consists of 14 residues. Here the CDR3 DNA reads TGTGCCTGGAATCGTGAAACAACCTACAATGAGCAGTTCTTC. Translating gives CAWNRETTYNEQFF.

This chain links TRBV2 with TRBJ2-3; 9 bases match TRBD2. This CDR3 comprises 13 residues. Germline V CDR1 and CDR2: SNHLY, FYNNEI. V lost 7 bases to trimming and J lost 5 bases; unmatched junction nucleotides: 4. The CDR3 region is CASNSGGEDTQYF. In DNA form, the CDR3 reads TGTGCCAGCAATAGCGGGGGTGAAGATACGCAGTATTTT.

V usage is TRBV7-9 and J usage is TRBJ1-6, with D hard to call. CDR3 length: 14 residues. CDR1 is SEHNR, CDR2 FQNEAQ, per germline (reference sequence). Trimming shortened V by 2 bases and J by 7 bases, and 9 bases separated the two germline ends. The CDR3 region is CASSLLMRNSPLHF. CDR3 coding DNA: TGTGCCAGCAGCTTACTAATGAGGAATTCACCCCTCCACTTT.

This clone was counted a few times. The V gene is TRBV18, the J gene TRBJ1-5; tentatively, D is TRBD1 (5 bases). The CDR3 totals 15 residues. The V end lost 3 bases, the J end lost 0 bases, and 9 bases lay between the germline ends. The germline V gene encodes CDR1 KGHSH and CDR2 LQKENI. In DNA, the CDR3 is TGTGCCAGCTCACCCGTCAGGGATAGCAATCAGCCCCAGCATTTT. Amino acids: CASSPVRDSNQPQHF.